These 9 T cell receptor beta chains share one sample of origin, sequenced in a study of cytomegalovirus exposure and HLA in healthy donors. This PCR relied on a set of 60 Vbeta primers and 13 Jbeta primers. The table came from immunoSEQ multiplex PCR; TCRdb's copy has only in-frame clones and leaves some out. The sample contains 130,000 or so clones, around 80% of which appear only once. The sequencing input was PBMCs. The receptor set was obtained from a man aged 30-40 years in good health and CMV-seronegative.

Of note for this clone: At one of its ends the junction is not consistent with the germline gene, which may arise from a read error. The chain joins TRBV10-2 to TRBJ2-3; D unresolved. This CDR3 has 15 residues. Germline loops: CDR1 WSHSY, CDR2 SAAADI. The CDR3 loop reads CANSESYSLTDTQYF. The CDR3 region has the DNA TGCGCCAACAGTGAGTCTTACAGCCTCACAGATACGCAGTATTTT.

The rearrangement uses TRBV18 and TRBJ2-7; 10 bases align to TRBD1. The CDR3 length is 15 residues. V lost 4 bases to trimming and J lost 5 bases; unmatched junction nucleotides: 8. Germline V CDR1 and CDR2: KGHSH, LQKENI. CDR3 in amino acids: CASSRSGTGAHEQYF. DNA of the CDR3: TGTGCCAGCTCACGATCCGGGACAGGGGCCCACGAGCAGTACTTC.

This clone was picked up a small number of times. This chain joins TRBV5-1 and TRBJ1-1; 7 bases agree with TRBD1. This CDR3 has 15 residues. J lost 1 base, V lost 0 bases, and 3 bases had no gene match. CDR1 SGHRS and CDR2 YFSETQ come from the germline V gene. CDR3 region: CASSLGDRANTEAFF. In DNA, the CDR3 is TGCGCCAGCAGCTTGGGAGACAGGGCGAACACTGAAGCTTTCTTT.

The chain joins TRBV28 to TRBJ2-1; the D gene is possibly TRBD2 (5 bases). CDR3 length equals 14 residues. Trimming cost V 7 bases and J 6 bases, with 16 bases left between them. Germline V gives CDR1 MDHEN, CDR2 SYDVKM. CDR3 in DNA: TGTGCCAGCACTCTGCCGGGAATGGGCAATGAGCAGTTCTTC. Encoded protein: CASTLPGMGNEQFF.

Here the CDR3 DNA reads TGCGCCAGCAGTGAGTCTCTAGCGGGGGACAACAATGAGCAGTTCTTC. Protein product: CASSESLAGDNNEQFF. V usage is TRBV10-2 and J usage is TRBJ2-1; TRBD2 matches 10 bases. This CDR3 has 16 amino acids. V gave up 0 bases and J gave up 5 bases; unmatched junction bases: 4. Germline V gene lookup returns CDR1 WSHSY and CDR2 SAAADI.

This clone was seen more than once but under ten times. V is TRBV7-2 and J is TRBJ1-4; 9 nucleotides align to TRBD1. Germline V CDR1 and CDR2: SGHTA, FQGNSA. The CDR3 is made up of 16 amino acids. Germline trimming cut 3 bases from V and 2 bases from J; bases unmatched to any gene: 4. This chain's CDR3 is CASSFTGGATNEKLFF. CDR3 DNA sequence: TGTGCCAGCAGCTTCACAGGGGGCGCGACTAATGAAAAACTGTTTTTT.

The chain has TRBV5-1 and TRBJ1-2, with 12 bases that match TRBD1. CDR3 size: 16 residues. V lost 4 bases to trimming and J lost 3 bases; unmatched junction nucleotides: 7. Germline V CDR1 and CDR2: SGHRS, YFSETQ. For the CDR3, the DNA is TGCGCCAGCAGCCCCGGGACAGGGGGCCGGGACTATGGCTACACCTTC. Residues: CASSPGTGGRDYGYTF.

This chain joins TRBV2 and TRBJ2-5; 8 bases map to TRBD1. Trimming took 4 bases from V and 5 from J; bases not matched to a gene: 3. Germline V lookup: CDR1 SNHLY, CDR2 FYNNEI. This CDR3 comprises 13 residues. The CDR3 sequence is CASSADRVETQYF. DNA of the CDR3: TGTGCCAGCAGTGCGGACAGGGTTGAGACCCAGTACTTC.

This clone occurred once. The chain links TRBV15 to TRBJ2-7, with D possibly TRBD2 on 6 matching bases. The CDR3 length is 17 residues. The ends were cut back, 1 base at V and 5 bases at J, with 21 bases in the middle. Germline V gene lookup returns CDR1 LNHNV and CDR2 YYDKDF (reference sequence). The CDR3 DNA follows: TGTGCCACCAGCAGAGCCAAGTCGATGAGCTGGGGGGACGAGCAGTACTTC. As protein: CATSRAKSMSWGDEQYF. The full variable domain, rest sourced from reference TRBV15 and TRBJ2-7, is DAMVIQNPRYQVTQFGKPVTLSCSQTLNHNVMYWYQQKSSQAPKLLFHYYDKDFNNEADTPDNFQSRRPNTSFCFLDIRSPGLGDTAMYLCATSRAKSMSWGDEQYFGPGTRLTVT.